This T cell receptor (beta chain) was retrieved from a study of blood T cells in healthy people across ages. Alongside a J-beta primer mix, a sample-barcoded 5' primer served in a second PCR lasting about 7 to 11 cycles. TCRdb used MiXCR to reprocess the 5' RACE reads, holding one entry per CDR3 protein. This sample yields 650,000 to 1,000,000 distinct CDR3 sequences, of which approximately 35% are seen a single time; approximately 13% belongs to the top ten. Turning to this clonotype: Antigen unknown.

Study-wide results and limits: Using unsorted PBMCs precluded a conclusive naive versus antigen-experienced comparison.

Germline CDR1 and CDR2: SGDLS and YYNGEE. V shed 0 bases and J 3 bases; nucleotides not matched to a gene: 5. The CDR3 length is 16 residues. Healthy Caucasian individuals from Russia aged about 6 to 90 served as donors. Extracted total RNA amounted to at least 5.5 micrograms for each sample. Sequencing was carried out using blood. The receptor comes from a man between 18 and 29 years old in good health. The chain recombines TRBV9 with TRBJ2-2; TRBD1 aligns across 7 bases. The CDR3 nucleotides are TGTGCCAGCAGCGTAGCCGAGGGGGCGGACACCGGGGAGCTGTTTTTT. Its protein product is CASSVAEGADTGELFF.